The 8 T cell receptor beta chains below come from one sample, sequenced in a study of blood T cell repertoires in COVID-19. Data came from immunoSEQ multiplex PCR; TCRdb stores just in-frame clones and leaves some out. The sample shows about 200,000 clones, around 85% of them seen only once. Sequenced material: peripheral blood. These receptors all stem from a woman aged 50 to 60 with acute or convalescent COVID-19.

The chain carries TRBV6-1 and TRBJ2-3, with TRBD2 as a possible D gene (5 bases). Looked up from germline, CDR1 is MNHNS and CDR2 is SASEGT. The CDR3 has 12 amino acids. V dropped 2 bases and J dropped 8 bases, with 8 bases sitting between them. The CDR3 sequence is CASSETGTTQYF. The CDR3 DNA sequence: TGTGCCAGCAGTGAAACGGGAACTACGCAGTATTTT.

The rearrangement joins TRBV25-1 to TRBJ2-1; D is possibly TRBD2 (6 bases). Germline assignment: CDR1 MGHDK and CDR2 SYGVNS. The germline V and J ends were trimmed by 6 bases and 11 bases, with 17 bases remaining between them. This CDR3 has 13 amino acids. The CDR3 DNA is TGTGCCAGCAGCGCCGGGAGTGTTGCGAAGCAGTTCTTC. Protein: CASSAGSVAKQFF.

The chain uses TRBV19 and TRBJ1-2; D may be TRBD1 (6 bases). V was clipped by 7 bases and J by 1 base, with 16 bases between them. CDR1 is LNHDA and CDR2 is SQIVND in the germline V gene (reference sequence). CDR3 length: 15 amino acids. CDR3 bases: TGTGCCAGTACTCGGACAGCGGAAGGTAACTATGGCTACACCTTC. Encoded protein: CASTRTAEGNYGYTF.

The chain is built from TRBV19 and TRBJ2-5; 9 bases match TRBD1. In germline, CDR1 is LNHDA, CDR2 SQIVND (reference sequence). The CDR3 runs 13 residues. V lost 9 bases to trimming and J lost 5 bases; unmatched junction nucleotides: 7. CDR3 bases: TGTGCCAGCGCCGGGACAGGGATGGAGACCCAGTACTTC. Protein product: CASAGTGMETQYF.

The genes are TRBV28 and TRBJ1-4; 9 bases agree with TRBD1. The V gene's germline CDR1 is MDHEN and CDR2 SYDVKM. The CDR3 has 14 amino acids. Losses at the gene ends were 5 bases for V and 8 bases for J; bases not matched to a gene: 6. The CDR3 DNA reads as TGTGCCAGCAGTCTGGACAGGGGAAGAGAAAAACTGTTTTTT. It codes for CASSLDRGREKLFF.

V gene TRBV10-3 combines with J gene TRBJ1-1; TRBD1 aligns across 8 bases. V was pared by 4 bases and J by 2 bases, with 6 bases of the junction left unmatched. The CDR3 spans 15 residues. The germline V gene has CDR1 ENHRY and CDR2 SYGVKD. This CDR3 is CAISAGQAGNTEAFF. CDR3 coding DNA: TGTGCCATCAGTGCGGGACAGGCGGGAAACACTGAAGCTTTCTTT.

The chain has TRBV4-3 and TRBJ2-3, with 10 nucleotides matching TRBD2. V dropped 0 bases and J dropped 3; count of bases not matched to a gene: 6. Germline CDR1 reads LGHNA; CDR2 reads YSLEER. The CDR3 loop spans 17 amino acids. CDR3 amino acids: CASSQDTSGGATDTQYF. As DNA, the CDR3 is TGCGCCAGCAGCCAAGATACGAGCGGGGGGGCAACAGATACGCAGTATTTT.

In this sample, this clone turned up once. The rearrangement joins TRBV7-8 to TRBJ1-6, with 10 bases lining up with TRBD1. From germline, CDR1 is SGHVS and CDR2 FQNEAQ. V dropped 5 bases and J dropped 9; count of bases not matched to a gene: 7. This CDR3 is 15 amino acids long. The CDR3 coding sequence is TGTGCCAGCAGCGCATCCGGGACAGGGGTTTCACCCCTCCACTTT. Translation: CASSASGTGVSPLHF. Using reference TRBV7-8 and TRBJ1-6 for the parts outside the CDR3, the full variable domain is GAGVSQSPRYKVAKRGQDVALRCDPISGHVSLFWYQQALGQGPEFLTYFQNEAQLDKSGLPSDRFFAERPEGSVSTLKIQRTQQEDSAVYLCASSASGTGVSPLHFGNGTRLTVT.